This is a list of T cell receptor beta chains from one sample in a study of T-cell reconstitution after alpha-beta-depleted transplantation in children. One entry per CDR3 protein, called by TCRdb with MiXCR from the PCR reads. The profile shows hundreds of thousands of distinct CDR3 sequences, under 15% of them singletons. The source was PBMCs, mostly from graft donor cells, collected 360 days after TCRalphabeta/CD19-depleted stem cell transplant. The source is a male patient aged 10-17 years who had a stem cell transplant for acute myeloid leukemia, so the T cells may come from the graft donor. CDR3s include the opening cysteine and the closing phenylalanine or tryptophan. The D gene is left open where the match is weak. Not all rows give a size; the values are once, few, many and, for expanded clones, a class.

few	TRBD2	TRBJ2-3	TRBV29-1	CSVGRLAGADTQYF	TGCAGCGTTGGGAGACTAGCGGGGGCAGATACGCAGTATTTT
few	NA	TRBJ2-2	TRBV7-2	CASSFKAGELFF	TGTGCCAGCAGCTTTAAGGCCGGGGAGCTGTTTTTT
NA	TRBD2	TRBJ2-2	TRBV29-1	CSAAHGAGGPTGELFF	TGCAGCGCCGCCCACGGGGCGGGAGGGCCGACCGGGGAGCTGTTTTTT
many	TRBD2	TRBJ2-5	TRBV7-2	CASSLLLAGARETQYF	TGTGCCAGCAGCTTACTCTTAGCGGGAGCACGAGAGACCCAGTACTTC
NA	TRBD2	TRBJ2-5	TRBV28	CASSSLPPGGVETQYF	TGTGCCAGCAGTTCGCTCCCTCCGGGAGGAGTGGAGACCCAGTACTTC
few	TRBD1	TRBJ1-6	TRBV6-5	CASSPGTVYNSPLHF	TGTGCCAGCAGTCCCGGGACAGTTTATAATTCACCCCTCCACTTT
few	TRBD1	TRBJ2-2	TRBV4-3	CASSQVLDRVTGELFF	TGCGCCAGCAGCCAAGTCCTGGACAGGGTTACCGGGGAGCTGTTTTTT
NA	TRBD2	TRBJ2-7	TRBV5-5	CVSSLRLAGEYEQYF	TGTGTCAGCAGCTTGAGACTAGCGGGAGAATACGAGCAGTACTTC
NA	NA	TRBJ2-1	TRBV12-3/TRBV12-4	CASNYMFF	TGTGCCAGCAACTACATGTTCTTC
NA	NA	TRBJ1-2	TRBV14	CASSQDWAGVYGYTF	TGTGCCAGCAGCCAAGATTGGGCAGGCGTCTATGGCTACACCTTC
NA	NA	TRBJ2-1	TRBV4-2	CASRDTGAYNEQFF	TGTGCCAGCAGAGACACAGGCGCCTACAATGAGCAGTTCTTC
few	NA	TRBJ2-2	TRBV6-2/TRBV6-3	CASSYRGSANTGELFF	TGTGCCAGCAGTTATCGTGGCAGCGCGAACACCGGGGAGCTGTTTTTT
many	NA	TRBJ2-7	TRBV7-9	CASSLYSGESEQYF	TGTGCCAGCAGCTTATACTCAGGGGAAAGCGAGCAGTACTTC
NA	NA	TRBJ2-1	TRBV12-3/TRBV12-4	CASSFRITNNEQFF	TGTGCCAGCAGTTTCCGGATAACGAACAATGAGCAGTTCTTC
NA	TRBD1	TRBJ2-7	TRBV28	CASSLPGYTGQGAYEQYF	TGTGCCAGCAGTTTACCGGGGTACACGGGACAGGGGGCTTACGAGCAGTACTTC
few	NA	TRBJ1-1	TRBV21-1	CASSKGGVGTEAFF	TGTGCCAGCAGCAAAGGAGGAGTCGGGACTGAAGCTTTCTTT
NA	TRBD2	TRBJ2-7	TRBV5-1	CASSLPTTSRKDRYEQYF	TGCGCCAGCAGCTTACCAACGACTAGCAGAAAAGATCGCTACGAGCAGTACTTC
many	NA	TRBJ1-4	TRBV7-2	CASSFKRQGTRRLFF	TGTGCCAGCAGCTTTAAAAGGCAGGGGACCCGACGGCTGTTTTTT
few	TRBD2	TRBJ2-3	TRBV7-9	CASSFRLAGGLGYF	TGTGCCAGCAGCTTCAGACTAGCGGGAGGTTTGGGGTATTTT
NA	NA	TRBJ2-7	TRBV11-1	CASSLASWTWQYF	TGTGCCAGCAGCTTAGCATCTTGGACTTGGCAGTACTTC
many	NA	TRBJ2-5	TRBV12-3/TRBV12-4	CASSFMETQYF	TGTGCCAGCAGTTTTATGGAGACCCAGTACTTC
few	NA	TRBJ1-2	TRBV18	CASSPLRGNYGYTF	TGTGCCAGCTCACCATTGAGAGGGAACTATGGCTACACCTTC
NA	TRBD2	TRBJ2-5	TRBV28	CASSLTRLAAQYF	TGTGCCAGCAGTTTAACCCGACTAGCGGCCCAGTACTTC
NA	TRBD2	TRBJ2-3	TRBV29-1	CSVEGGGNTDTQYF	TGCAGCGTTGAAGGGGGGGGGAACACAGATACGCAGTATTTT
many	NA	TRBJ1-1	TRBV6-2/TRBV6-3	CASSYTRNTEAFF	TGTGCCAGCAGTTACACAAGAAACACTGAAGCTTTCTTT
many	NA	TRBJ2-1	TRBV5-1	CASSLAIYNEQFF	TGCGCCAGCAGCTTGGCTATATACAATGAGCAGTTCTTC
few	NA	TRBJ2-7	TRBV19	CASSSDRWRTSYEQYF	TGTGCCAGTAGTTCCGACAGGTGGAGAACCTCCTACGAGCAGTACTTC
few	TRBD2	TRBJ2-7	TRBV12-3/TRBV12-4	CASGTSGRVSYEQYF	TGTGCCAGCGGGACTAGCGGGAGGGTCTCCTACGAGCAGTACTTC
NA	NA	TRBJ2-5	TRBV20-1	CSAANQETQYF	TGCAGTGCCGCAAACCAAGAGACCCAGTACTTC
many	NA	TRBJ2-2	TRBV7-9	CASSPPGRANTGELFF	TGTGCCAGCAGCCCCCCGGGACGGGCGAACACCGGGGAGCTGTTTTTT
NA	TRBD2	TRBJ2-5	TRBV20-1	CSATLAGQETQYF	TGCAGTGCTACGTTAGCGGGGCAAGAGACCCAGTACTTC
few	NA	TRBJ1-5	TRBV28	CASKFMGEGANQPQHF	TGTGCCAGCAAGTTTATGGGCGAAGGGGCGAATCAGCCCCAGCATTTT
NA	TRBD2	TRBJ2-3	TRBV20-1	CRATSGLAGGLSKADTQYF	TGCAGGGCTACGTCGGGACTAGCGGGAGGGCTATCAAAGGCCGATACGCAGTATTTT
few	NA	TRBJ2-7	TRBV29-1	CSVGDWPGAYEQYF	TGCAGCGTTGGGGACTGGCCCGGCGCCTACGAGCAGTACTTC
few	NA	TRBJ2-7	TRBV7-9	CASSFSPAASSYEQYF	TGTGCCAGCAGCTTCTCACCGGCGGCTAGCTCCTACGAGCAGTACTTC
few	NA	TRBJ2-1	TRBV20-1	CSAREKLPKLDEQFF	TGCAGTGCTAGAGAGAAACTCCCGAAGCTCGATGAGCAGTTCTTC
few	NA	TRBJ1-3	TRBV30	CAWTGGSGNTIYF	TGTGCCTGGACGGGGGGGAGCGGAAACACCATATATTTT
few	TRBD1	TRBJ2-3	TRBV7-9	CASSSNRDRGTDTQYF	TGTGCCAGCAGCTCTAACCGGGACAGGGGGACAGATACGCAGTATTTT
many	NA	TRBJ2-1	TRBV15	CATSRDFVTGNEQFF	TGTGCCACCAGCAGAGATTTCGTGACGGGAAATGAGCAGTTCTTC
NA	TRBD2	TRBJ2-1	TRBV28	CASRGLAGGPIMEFF	TGTGCCAGCAGGGGACTAGCGGGAGGGCCTATTATGGAGTTCTTC
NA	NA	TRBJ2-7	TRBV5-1	CASSRIPSYEQYF	TGCGCCAGCAGCCGCATCCCCTCCTACGAGCAGTACTTC
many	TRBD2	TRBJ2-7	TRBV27	CASSLSFAGVRQQYF	TGTGCCAGCAGTTTATCGTTCGCGGGAGTTCGGCAGCAGTACTTC
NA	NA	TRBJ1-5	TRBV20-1	CSASPVINQPQHF	TGCAGTGCTTCCCCGGTCATCAATCAGCCCCAGCATTTT
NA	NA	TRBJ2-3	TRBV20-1	CSARSLADEADTQYF	TGCAGTGCTAGATCTTTAGCGGACGAGGCAGATACGCAGTATTTT
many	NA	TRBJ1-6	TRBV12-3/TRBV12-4	CASSLSLGPNSPLHF	TGTGCCAGCAGTCTTTCCCTTGGGCCCAATTCACCCCTCCACTTT
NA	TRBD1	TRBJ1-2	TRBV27	CASSPGQGARYGYTF	TGTGCCAGCAGTCCGGGACAGGGGGCAAGGTATGGCTACACCTTC